This T cell receptor beta chain was sequenced for a study of OX40 agonist ivuxolimab in advanced cancers. Describing the broader study: The costimulatory receptor OX40 (CD134) was targeted by ivuxolimab, a fully human IgG2 agonistic monoclonal antibody. Intravenous ivuxolimab was administered to patients every 2 weeks at six dose levels: 0.01, 0.1, 0.3, 1.5, 3 and 10 mg/kg. Peripheral TCRbeta sequencing was intended to test whether TCR sequence diversity was altered and clonal T-cell expansion was caused by ivuxolimab. Of the roughly 51 patients in dose escalation, about 20 had hepatocellular carcinoma, some 15 had melanoma, 9 had renal cell carcinoma and 9 had head and neck cancer. Three dose-escalation patients achieved partial responses, one with hepatocellular carcinoma and two with cutaneous melanoma. Patients were allowed to have had prior anti-PD-1, anti-PD-L1 or anti-CTLA-4 therapy, and approximately 37% of the dose-escalation patients had been treated with checkpoint inhibitors. A male proportion of roughly 80% and a mean age of roughly 55 years, ranging from about 23 to 90, were recorded for the dose-escalation cohort. The monotherapy dose-escalation portion (N of about 50 patients) of the phase I ivuxolimab trial is reported in the paper. The investigation overall reported the following: The antigen specificity of the clonally expanded peripheral T cells was not determined. Low levels of normalized T-cell clonal expansion were also seen in some nonresponding patients. On average, CD8+ T cells showed more expanded clones than CD4+ T cells after ivuxolimab. At doses of 0.1 to 3.0 mg/kg, clonal expansion of both CD4+ and CD8+ blood T cells was observed from baseline to week 6. Partial responders in the 0.1-3.0 mg/kg groups had among the lowest normalized peripheral clonal expansion, especially among CD8+ T cells.

For sequencing of the TCRbeta CDR3 region, genomic DNA was extracted from the sorted cells. TCRbeta CDR3 regions were sequenced using the immunoSEQ Assay. In TCRdb, the immuneACCESS table is reduced to in-frame sequences with V and J assigned. These tables do not hold every clone; where another copy was compared, an unresolved V gene accounts for under half, and the others remain unexplained. The table for this sample lists about 76,000 clones; 85% to 90% of them were counted only once. The ten largest make up roughly 13% of the sample. Of note for this clone: Its recognized antigen is unknown. Nothing much larger sits one base from this clone, and base qualities are not available.

Patients with autoimmune disease history or receiving systemic immunosuppression were excluded from the trial. Peripheral blood for TCR sequencing was collected from all dose cohorts at baseline, on cycle 4 day 1, and on cycle 7 day 1. The samples were drawn from a first-in-human, open-label, multicenter phase I dose-escalation trial of ivuxolimab. Adults with locally advanced or metastatic melanoma, renal cell, hepatocellular, or head and neck squamous cell carcinoma were enrolled in the trial. Before TCR sequencing, CD4+ T cells and CD8+ T cells from peripheral blood were sorted into separate populations. Trimming removed 1 base from V and 7 bases from J, leaving 10 bases between the germline ends. The CDR3 holds 13 amino acids from the cysteine to the phenylalanine. Just CDR3 DNA is preserved here, 39 bases in frame from base 1. Looking up the germline V gene (reference sequence) yields CDR1 MNHNY and CDR2 SVGAGI.

This TCR derives from an adult with an advanced solid tumor such as melanoma, head and neck, liver or kidney cancer. The source material was CD4+ or CD8+ T cells sorted from blood, sampled in a trial of the OX40 agonist ivuxolimab. The receptor chain draws on TRBV6-6 and TRBJ1-1, with the D gene call left open. The sequenced DNA: TGTGCCAGCAGTTACTTGAGAAATGATGAAGCTTTCTTT. Translated, it reads CASSYLRNDEAFF.